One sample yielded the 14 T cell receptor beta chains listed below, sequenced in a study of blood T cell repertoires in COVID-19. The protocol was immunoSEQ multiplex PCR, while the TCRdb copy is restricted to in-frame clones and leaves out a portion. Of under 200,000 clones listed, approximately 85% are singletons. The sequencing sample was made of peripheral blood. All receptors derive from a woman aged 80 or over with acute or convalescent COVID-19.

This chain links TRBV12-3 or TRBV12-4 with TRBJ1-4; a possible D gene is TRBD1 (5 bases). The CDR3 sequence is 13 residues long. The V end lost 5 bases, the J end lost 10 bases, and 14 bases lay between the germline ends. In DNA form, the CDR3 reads TGTGCCAGCAGTCTCAGGGCCTCGGGAAAACTGTTTTTT. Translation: CASSLRASGKLFF.

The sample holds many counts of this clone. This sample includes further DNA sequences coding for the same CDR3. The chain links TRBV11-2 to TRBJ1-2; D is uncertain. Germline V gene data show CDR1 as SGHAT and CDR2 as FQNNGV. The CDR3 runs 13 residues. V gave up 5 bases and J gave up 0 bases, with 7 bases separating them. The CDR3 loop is CASSPSANYGYTF. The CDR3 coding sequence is TGTGCCAGCAGCCCTTCTGCTAACTATGGCTACACCTTC.

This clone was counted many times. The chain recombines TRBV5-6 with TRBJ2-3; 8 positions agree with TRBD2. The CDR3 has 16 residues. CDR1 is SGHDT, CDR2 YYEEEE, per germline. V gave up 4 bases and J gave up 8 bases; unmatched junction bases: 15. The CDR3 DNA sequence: TGTGCCAGCAGCCCCTGGGCGGGGGGCCGATTCGCTACGCAGTATTTT. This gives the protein CASSPWAGGRFATQYF.

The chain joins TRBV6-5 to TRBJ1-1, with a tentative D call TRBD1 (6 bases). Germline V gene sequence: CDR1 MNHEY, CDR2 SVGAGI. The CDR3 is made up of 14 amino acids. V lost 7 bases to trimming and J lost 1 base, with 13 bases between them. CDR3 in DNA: TGTGCCAGCAAAAGGCAGGGGTGGAACACTGAAGCTTTCTTT. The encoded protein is CASKRQGWNTEAFF.

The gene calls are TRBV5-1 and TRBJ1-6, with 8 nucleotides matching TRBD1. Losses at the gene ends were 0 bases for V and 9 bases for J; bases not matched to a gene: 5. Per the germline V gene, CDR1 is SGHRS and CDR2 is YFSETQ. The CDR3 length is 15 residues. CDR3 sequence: CASSLEGQVGSPLHF. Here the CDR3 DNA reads TGCGCCAGCAGCTTGGAGGGACAGGTTGGTTCACCCCTCCACTTT.

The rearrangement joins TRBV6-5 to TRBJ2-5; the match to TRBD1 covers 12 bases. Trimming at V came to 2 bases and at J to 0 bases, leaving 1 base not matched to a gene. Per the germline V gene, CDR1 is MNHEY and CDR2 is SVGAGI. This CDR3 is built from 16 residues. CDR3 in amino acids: CASSYRDRGHQETQYF. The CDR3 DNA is TGTGCCAGCAGTTACCGGGACAGGGGGCACCAAGAGACCCAGTACTTC.

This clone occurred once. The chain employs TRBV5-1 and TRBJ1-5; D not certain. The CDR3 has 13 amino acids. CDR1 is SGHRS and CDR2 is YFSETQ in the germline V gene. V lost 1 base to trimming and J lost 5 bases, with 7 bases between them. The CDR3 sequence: CASSLSPDQPQHF. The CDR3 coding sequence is TGCGCCAGCAGCTTGAGCCCCGATCAGCCCCAGCATTTT.

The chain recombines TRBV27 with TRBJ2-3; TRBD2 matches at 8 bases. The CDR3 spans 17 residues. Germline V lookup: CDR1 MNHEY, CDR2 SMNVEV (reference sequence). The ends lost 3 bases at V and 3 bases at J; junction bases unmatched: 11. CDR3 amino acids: CASSLWTPTSETDTQYF. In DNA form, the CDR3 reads TGTGCCAGCAGTTTGTGGACCCCGACTAGCGAGACAGATACGCAGTATTTT.

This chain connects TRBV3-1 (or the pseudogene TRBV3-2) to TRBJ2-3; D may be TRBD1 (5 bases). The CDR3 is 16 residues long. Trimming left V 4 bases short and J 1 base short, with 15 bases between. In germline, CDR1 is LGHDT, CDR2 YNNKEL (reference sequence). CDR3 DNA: TGTGCCAGCAGCCCCCGACAGTGGGCGGGCACAGATACGCAGTATTTT. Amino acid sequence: CASSPRQWAGTDTQYF.

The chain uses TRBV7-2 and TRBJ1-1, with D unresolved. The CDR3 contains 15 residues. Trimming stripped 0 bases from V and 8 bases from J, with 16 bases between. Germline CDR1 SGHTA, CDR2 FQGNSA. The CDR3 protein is CASSLAGGNPDEAFF. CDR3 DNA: TGTGCCAGCAGCTTAGCAGGAGGGAATCCGGACGAAGCTTTCTTT.

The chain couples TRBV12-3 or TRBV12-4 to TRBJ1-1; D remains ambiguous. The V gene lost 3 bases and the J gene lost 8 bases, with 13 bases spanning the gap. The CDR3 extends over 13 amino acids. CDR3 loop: CASSFQAGWEAFF. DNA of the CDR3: TGTGCCAGCAGTTTCCAGGCGGGATGGGAAGCTTTCTTT.

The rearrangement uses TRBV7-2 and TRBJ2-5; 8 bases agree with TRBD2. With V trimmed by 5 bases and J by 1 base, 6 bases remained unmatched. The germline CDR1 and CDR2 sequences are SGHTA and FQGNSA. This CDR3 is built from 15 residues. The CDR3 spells CASSPGAGAQETQYF. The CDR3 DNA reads TGTGCCAGCAGCCCCGGAGCGGGAGCCCAAGAGACCCAGTACTTC.

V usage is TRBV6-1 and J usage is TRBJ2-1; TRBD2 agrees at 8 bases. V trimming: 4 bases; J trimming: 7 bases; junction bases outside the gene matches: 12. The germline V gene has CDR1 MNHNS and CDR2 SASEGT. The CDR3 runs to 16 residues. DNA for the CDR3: TGTGCCAGCAGTGGACAGCCCAGGACTAGCCTGAATGAGCAGTTCTTC. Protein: CASSGQPRTSLNEQFF.

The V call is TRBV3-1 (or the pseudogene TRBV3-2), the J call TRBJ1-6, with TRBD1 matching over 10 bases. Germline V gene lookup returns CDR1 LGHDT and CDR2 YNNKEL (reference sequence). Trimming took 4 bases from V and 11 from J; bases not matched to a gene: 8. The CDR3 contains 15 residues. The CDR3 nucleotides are TGTGCCAGCAGCCTCAGGACAGGGGGATATACACCCCTCCACTTT. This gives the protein CASSLRTGGYTPLHF.